This TCR beta chain was sequenced for a study of blood T cell repertoires in COVID-19. At the level of the study: From the United States, Italy and Spain came samples of acute and convalescent COVID-19. PBMCs, B-cell-depleted T cells, or T cells provided the cDNA or gDNA that made up the material.

Original methodology: Estimation of nucleated cell counts relied on the amplification of reference gene primers. The assay was immunoSEQ multiplex PCR, and TCRdb's table has in-frame clones only and misses some. The V and J calls and the clone size are those of that table, but D and trimming were determined from the DNA. The table records approximately 88,000 clones, more than 75% of them present only once. Germline V CDR1 and CDR2: MNHEY, SMNVEV (reference sequence). The CDR3 loop spans 12 amino acids. V lost 5 bases, J lost 6 bases, and 7 bases lay in between. This sequence was found in a woman in her seventies with acute or convalescent COVID-19. Sequencing input: peripheral blood. This chain connects TRBV27 to TRBJ2-2; the D is unclear. As DNA, the CDR3 is TGTGCCAGCAGTGGAAGCGCCGGGGAGCTGTTTTTT. As protein: CASSGSAGELFF.